A single sample gave rise to the 23 T cell receptor beta chains below, sequenced in a study of identical twins. TCRdb independently ran MiXCR on the 5' RACE reads; one entry per CDR3 protein. The profile shows fewer than 900,000 distinct CDR3 sequences, roughly 18% of them singletons. These data also featured in a second study, about T cells expressing NK-cell markers.

The sample comprised PBMCs. The receptors were gathered from a woman aged 18-29 years in good health.

This clonotype was observed a handful of times. The chain couples TRBV20-1 to TRBJ2-3; the D gene is possibly TRBD2 (7 bases). Per germline, CDR1 DFQATT and CDR2 SNEGSKA (reference sequence). The CDR3 sequence is 14 residues long. The ends were cut back, 6 bases at V and 5 bases at J, with 18 bases in the middle. The CDR3 DNA sequence: TGCAGTGCGAGCTGGCGGGGAGGGGGAGATACGCAGTATTTT. It is translated as CSASWRGGGDTQYF.

Only a few counts were recorded for this clonotype. V usage is TRBV5-6 and J usage is TRBJ2-1; D is unresolved. The CDR3 is 15 residues long. Trimming took off 3 bases at V and 1 base at J, with 11 bases between the two ends. Germline V gives CDR1 SGHDT, CDR2 YYEEEE. In DNA form, the CDR3 reads TGTGCCAGCAGCTCCCTTTCCTCTTCCTACAATGAGCAGTTCTTC. It encodes CASSSLSSSYNEQFF.

The chain combines TRBV6-1 with TRBJ2-4, with 11 nucleotides matching TRBD2. Looked up from germline, CDR1 is MNHNS and CDR2 is SASEGT. The CDR3 covers 16 residues. V trimming: 5 bases; J trimming: 4 bases; junction bases outside the gene matches: 7. In nucleotides, the CDR3 is TGTGCCAGCAGTAGAAACCCTAGCGGGGGGAAAAACATTCAGTACTTC. Encoded protein: CASSRNPSGGKNIQYF.

The chain links TRBV5-1 to TRBJ2-5, with TRBD1 identical over 8 bases. The CDR3 covers 15 residues. The J segment lost 2 bases and the V segment lost 5 bases, leaving 8 bases of the junction unmatched. Germline V gene data show CDR1 as SGHRS and CDR2 as YFSETQ. The CDR3 DNA is TGCGCCAGCAGACCCTGGACAGGGAATCAAGAGACCCAGTACTTC. Encoded protein: CASRPWTGNQETQYF.

This clonotype appeared a few times. V usage is TRBV20-1 and J usage is TRBJ2-7, with 8 bases lining up with TRBD1. Per the germline V gene, CDR1 is DFQATT and CDR2 is SNEGSKA (reference sequence). This CDR3 is 15 amino acids long. Trimming removed 5 bases from V and 2 bases from J; junction bases left unmatched: 11. The CDR3 reads CSAPFRTGITYEQYF. Here the CDR3 DNA reads TGCAGTGCTCCTTTTAGGACAGGGATAACCTACGAGCAGTACTTC.

This clonotype was found a few times. The CDR3 region has the DNA TGCAGTGCTAGAGATCAGCGACTTAGCAATCAGCCCCAGCATTTT. Translating gives CSARDQRLSNQPQHF. The J gene is TRBJ1-5, the V gene TRBV20-1; no reliable D call. CDR1 and CDR2 from the germline V gene are DFQATT and SNEGSKA (reference sequence). The CDR3 totals 15 residues. The V end was cut by 0 bases, the J end by 0 bases, with 9 bases between.

The V gene is TRBV7-9, the J gene TRBJ2-7; D might be TRBD1 (6 bases). Germline V gene data show CDR1 as SEHNR and CDR2 as FQNEAQ (reference sequence). The CDR3 has 15 amino acids. V was trimmed by 5 bases and J by 0 bases, leaving 14 bases between them. CDR3 loop: CASSRGHKSSYEQYF. Here the CDR3 DNA reads TGTGCCAGCAGCAGGGGACATAAGAGCTCCTACGAGCAGTACTTC.

Only a few counts were recorded for this clonotype. This chain uses TRBV11-2 with TRBJ2-1, with 9 nucleotides matching TRBD2. The CDR3 has 19 residues. The J segment lost 1 base and the V segment lost 7 bases, leaving 17 bases of the junction unmatched. CDR1 and CDR2 (germline): SGHAT, FQNNGV. The CDR3 DNA reads TGTGCCAGCACCCTCGGGGGAGCTAGCGGGATCAGGTCCTACAATGAGCAGTTCTTC. Protein product: CASTLGGASGIRSYNEQFF. The full variable domain, in which reference TRBV11-2 and TRBJ2-1 provide the parts outside the CDR3, is EAGVAQSPRYKIIEKRQSVAFWCNPISGHATLYWYQQILGQGPKLLIQFQNNGVVDDSQLPKDRFSAERLKGVDSTLKIQPAKLEDSAVYLCASTLGGASGIRSYNEQFFGPGTRLTVL.

V gene TRBV10-3 combines with J gene TRBJ2-3; 7 bases align to TRBD2. This CDR3 is 13 amino acids long. With 6 bases clipped from V and 6 bases from J, the junction kept 6 bases outside the gene matches. Germline V gives CDR1 ENHRY, CDR2 SYGVKD. CDR3 region: CAIRAGVLDTQYF. The CDR3 nucleotides read TGTGCCATCAGGGCGGGAGTATTGGATACGCAGTATTTT.

This clonotype was detected many times. V and J are TRBV12-3 or TRBV12-4 and TRBJ2-5, with unresolved D. V was clipped by 8 bases and J by 5 bases, with 15 bases between them. The CDR3 loop spans 13 amino acids. The CDR3 DNA reads TGTGCCAGCTCGGCAGTAAGGCTCGAGACCCAGTACTTC. Protein product: CASSAVRLETQYF.

This clonotype was recorded many times. V usage is TRBV6-2 or TRBV6-3 and J usage is TRBJ2-1; D is perhaps TRBD1 (6 bases). From germline, CDR1 is MNHEY and CDR2 SVGEGT. CDR3 length equals 14 residues. Trimming took 8 bases from V and 0 from J, leaving 11 bases between them. CDR3 residues: CASGRDNSYNEQFF. The CDR3 DNA is TGTGCCAGCGGCCGGGACAACTCCTACAATGAGCAGTTCTTC.

The chain employs TRBV4-2 and TRBJ1-6; D is possibly TRBD1 (6 bases). CDR3 length equals 15 residues. Germline CDR1 is LGHNA and CDR2 is YNFKEQ. The V end lost 0 bases, the J end lost 9 bases, and 12 bases lay between the germline ends. CDR3 sequence (DNA): TGTGCCAGCAGCCAAGAGCACAGGGCGGGTTCACCCCTCCACTTT. Protein: CASSQEHRAGSPLHF.

This clonotype was seen many times. V is TRBV6-5 and J is TRBJ1-1; maybe TRBD1 (6 bases). Germline assignment: CDR1 MNHEY and CDR2 SVGAGI. V lost 4 bases and J 3 bases, leaving 12 bases between the germline ends. This CDR3 region has 14 residues. CDR3 bases: TGTGCCAGCAGTTCCAGGGGAGGACACACTGAAGCTTTCTTT. It specifies CASSSRGGHTEAFF.

This chain's CDR3 is CASSPVWPREDTQYF. The CDR3 nucleotides read TGTGCCAGCAGCCCTGTATGGCCAAGGGAGGATACGCAGTATTTT. V gene TRBV5-5 combines with J gene TRBJ2-3; D might be TRBD2 (5 bases). The CDR3 covers 15 residues. Per germline, CDR1 SGHKS and CDR2 YYEKEE (reference sequence). Trimming took off 4 bases at V and 6 bases at J, with 18 bases between the two ends.

Only a few counts were recorded for this clonotype. J is TRBJ2-1 and V is TRBV4-1; TRBD2 matches 7 bases. From germline, CDR1 is MGHRA and CDR2 YSYEKL. Trimming removed 0 bases from V and 7 bases from J; junction bases left unmatched: 27. CDR3 length equals 22 residues. The CDR3 nucleotides read TGCGCCAGCAGCCAAGAGTATGGGGGACTACCACGGGAGAGTTCCGTATTGAATGAGCAGTTCTTC. Its translation: CASSQEYGGLPRESSVLNEQFF.

The chain combines TRBV29-1 with TRBJ1-2; possible D gene TRBD1, 5 bases. This CDR3 comprises 13 residues. V lost 2 bases and J 6 bases, leaving 13 bases between the germline ends. Germline V CDR1 and CDR2: SQVTM, ANQGSEA. The chain's CDR3 is CSVEPFSGHGYTF. Written as DNA, the CDR3 is TGCAGCGTTGAACCTTTCTCGGGGCATGGCTACACCTTC.

The chain is built from TRBV5-1 and TRBJ2-1; 11 bases align to TRBD2. V shed 0 bases and J 7 bases; nucleotides not matched to a gene: 3. The length of the CDR3 is 15 residues. Germline values: CDR1 SGHRS, CDR2 YFSETQ. The CDR3 reads CASSLVASGGNEQFF. CDR3 nucleotides: TGCGCCAGCAGCTTGGTCGCTAGCGGGGGGAATGAGCAGTTCTTC.

Remarks on this clonotype: Mismatch with germline at one junction end may stem from a read error. V gene TRBV7-7 combines with J gene TRBJ2-5; 7 bases map to TRBD2. The CDR3 sequence is 15 residues long. Germline V gene lookup returns CDR1 SSHAT and CDR2 FNYEAQ (reference sequence). Here the CDR3 DNA reads TGTGCTAGCAGCTTAAAGGGCGGGGGACAAGAGACCCAGTACTTC. It is translated as CASSLKGGGQETQYF.

V is TRBV5-1 and J is TRBJ2-1, with D possibly being TRBD2 (5 bases). Deletions cut 9 bases from V and 2 bases from J, with 12 bases between. This CDR3 comprises 13 residues. CDR1 and CDR2 from the germline V gene are SGHRS and YFSETQ. CDR3 coding DNA: TGCGCCACCAAAGCGGAGACCTACAATGAGCAGTTCTTC. It is translated as CATKAETYNEQFF.

The chain uses TRBV5-1 and TRBJ2-1, with 11 bases identical to TRBD2. J gave up 7 bases and V 2 bases, and 5 bases lay outside the gene matches. CDR1 and CDR2 from the germline V gene are SGHRS and YFSETQ. This CDR3 spans 15 amino acids. CDR3 loop: CASSFELAGANEQFF. DNA of the CDR3: TGCGCCAGCAGCTTTGAACTAGCGGGAGCTAATGAGCAGTTCTTC.

This clonotype has ten or more counts. V is TRBV27 and J is TRBJ2-7; D may correspond to TRBD1 or TRBD2 (6 bases each). Deletions cut 7 bases from V and 4 bases from J, with 11 bases between. From germline, CDR1 is MNHEY and CDR2 SMNVEV (reference sequence). The CDR3 sequence is 12 residues long. The CDR3 nucleotides read TGTGCCAGCAAGGGGGGCTCATACGAGCAGTACTTC. It translates to CASKGGSYEQYF.

The chain has TRBV20-1 and TRBJ1-1; D possibly corresponds to TRBD1 (5 bases). This CDR3 is built from 13 residues. CDR1 and CDR2 (germline): DFQATT, SNEGSKA (reference sequence). The V and J ends lost 3 bases and 4 bases respectively, with 12 bases between them. CDR3 nucleotide sequence: TGCAGTGCTAGTCCCGCAGGGTTCACTGAAGCTTTCTTT. Its translation: CSASPAGFTEAFF.

This clonotype was recorded many times. The chain couples TRBV12-3 or TRBV12-4 to TRBJ2-7; 10 nucleotides match TRBD2. The CDR3 has 14 residues. Trimming cost V 2 bases and J 2 bases; bases outside gene matches: 0. CDR3 protein: CASSLSGRAYEQYF. In DNA form, the CDR3 reads TGTGCCAGCAGTTTAAGCGGGAGGGCCTACGAGCAGTACTTC.